A single sample is the source of the 18 T cell receptor beta chains below, sequenced in a study of T cells after yellow fever vaccination. MiXCR, applied by TCRdb to the 5' RACE reads, yields one record per CDR3 protein. The sample shows 550,000 to 750,000 distinct CDR3 sequences, 13% of them seen only once. The sequencing used PBMCs, collected on the day of the yellow fever booster vaccination. Receptors were obtained from a young man who received the YFV17D yellow fever vaccine.

The rearrangement uses TRBV6-1 and TRBJ2-3, with 9 bases that match TRBD2. The CDR3 runs 18 residues. V gave up 8 bases and J gave up 1 base; unmatched junction bases: 16. Germline CDR1 is MNHNS and CDR2 is SASEGT. CDR3: CASPSVRGGGRGTDTQYF. The CDR3 region has the DNA TGTGCCAGCCCGTCCGTGAGGGGCGGCGGGAGGGGCACAGATACGCAGTATTTT.

This clonotype was recorded a few times. This rearrangement joins TRBV4-3 to TRBJ2-7; 7 positions match TRBD2. The germline gives CDR1 LGHNA, CDR2 YSLEER. Losses at the gene ends were 3 bases for V and 0 bases for J; bases not matched to a gene: 5. CDR3 length equals 15 residues. The CDR3 here is CASSHGTTDSYEQYF. The CDR3 DNA sequence: TGCGCCAGCAGCCATGGGACTACGGACTCCTACGAGCAGTACTTC.

This clonotype was counted ten times or more. The chain joins TRBV7-9 to TRBJ2-5; D is tentatively TRBD1 or TRBD2 (5 bases each). V was cut by 5 bases and J by 1 base, with 8 bases left in between. This CDR3 comprises 13 residues. Germline lookup yields CDR1 SEHNR and CDR2 FQNEAQ (reference sequence). CDR3 nucleotide sequence: TGTGCCAGCAGCGGGACGGCCCAAGAGACCCAGTACTTC. Its protein is CASSGTAQETQYF.

V usage is TRBV28 and J usage is TRBJ2-5, with TRBD2 identical over 8 bases. Germline loops: CDR1 MDHEN, CDR2 SYDVKM. Trimming at V came to 7 bases and at J to 10 bases, leaving 11 bases not matched to a gene. This CDR3 is 13 amino acids long. CDR3 DNA: TGTGCCAGCATGGCGGGAGGCGGTTTGATCCAGTACTTC. This gives the protein CASMAGGGLIQYF.

The V gene is TRBV28, the J gene TRBJ2-6, with D perhaps matching TRBD1 or TRBD2 (5 bases each). V gave up 4 bases and J gave up 0 bases, with 13 bases separating them. Germline-derived CDR1 and CDR2 are MDHEN and SYDVKM. The CDR3 consists of 17 residues. CDR3 DNA sequence: TGTGCCAGCAGTTCTAGGGACCCCGCCTCTGGGGCCAACGTCCTGACTTTC. Protein product: CASSSRDPASGANVLTF.

This clonotype has only a few counts. The J gene is TRBJ1-1, the V gene TRBV5-1; perhaps TRBD1 as D (5 bases). The CDR3 is made up of 15 amino acids. The V end was cut by 0 bases, the J end by 6 bases, with 15 bases between. Per the germline V gene, CDR1 is SGHRS and CDR2 is YFSETQ. The CDR3 loop reads CASSLEWGDPPEAFF. In nucleotides, the CDR3 is TGCGCCAGCAGCTTGGAGTGGGGGGACCCTCCTGAAGCTTTCTTT.

This clonotype was seen many times. CDR3 protein: CASSFLMGEGEAFF. The CDR3 DNA sequence: TGTGCCAGCAGCTTTCTCATGGGAGAGGGTGAAGCTTTCTTT. The V gene is TRBV5-4, the J gene TRBJ1-1; no clear D gene. CDR3 length: 14 residues. V lost 2 bases and J lost 7, with 15 bases in between. Looked up from germline, CDR1 is SGHNT and CDR2 is YYREEE (reference sequence).

This clonotype was picked up a small number of times. The rearrangement links TRBV4-3 to TRBJ2-1, with D perhaps TRBD1 (5 bases). The CDR3 length is 15 residues. The V gene lost 0 bases and the J gene lost 8 bases, with 14 bases spanning the gap. Germline V lookup: CDR1 LGHNA, CDR2 YSLEER. CDR3 region: CASSQDHQGLDEQFF. CDR3 nucleotides: TGCGCCAGCAGCCAAGATCACCAGGGTCTCGATGAGCAGTTCTTC.

V usage is TRBV6-1 and J usage is TRBJ1-2, with TRBD1 identical over 7 bases. Germline V CDR1 and CDR2: MNHNS, SASEGT. The CDR3 extends over 20 amino acids. The V segment lost 4 bases and the J segment 5 bases; nucleotides outside the gene matches: 25. The CDR3 bases are TGTGCCAGCAGTGGGCCCCAGGGGGTCGGGTCAAAGGAGGTGCCATATGGCTACACCTTC. The encoded protein is CASSGPQGVGSKEVPYGYTF.

This rearrangement joins TRBV7-8 to TRBJ2-5; 10 bases map to TRBD1. V was clipped by 1 base and J by 5 bases; unmatched bases: 13. This CDR3 has 18 amino acids. From germline, CDR1 is SGHVS and CDR2 FQNEAQ. This chain's CDR3 is CASSLDGLFDRGRETQYF. CDR3 in DNA: TGTGCCAGCAGCTTAGACGGGCTATTCGACAGGGGGCGGGAGACCCAGTACTTC.

The rearrangement uses TRBV24-1 and TRBJ2-2, with 7 bases lining up with TRBD1. V lost 10 bases, J lost 6 bases, and 7 bases stayed unmatched. Germline V gene sequence: CDR1 KGHDR, CDR2 SFDVKD. CDR3 length: 13 residues. CDR3 nucleotide sequence: TGTGCCACAACCGGGACAGCGTCCGGGGAGCTGTTTTTT. Encoded protein: CATTGTASGELFF.

The chain has TRBV12-3 or TRBV12-4 and TRBJ2-7; 7 nucleotides line up with TRBD2. The V and J ends lost 6 bases and 3 bases, in that order; junction bases with no gene match: 11. The CDR3 runs 15 residues. CDR3 loop: CASRTGTWGGYEQYF. The CDR3 DNA reads TGTGCCAGCAGAACCGGGACCTGGGGGGGCTACGAGCAGTACTTC.

The rearrangement uses TRBV2 and TRBJ2-7; TRBD2 is a possible D gene (6 bases). CDR1 and CDR2 (germline): SNHLY, FYNNEI. There are 14 residues in the CDR3. The ends were cut back, 6 bases at V and 1 base at J, with 13 bases in the middle. CDR3 region: CASRPGLGSYEQYF. CDR3 sequence (DNA): TGTGCCAGCAGGCCGGGACTGGGATCCTACGAGCAGTACTTC. Based on the CDR3 plus reference TRBV2 and TRBJ2-7, the full variable domain is EPEVTQTPSHQVTQMGQEVILRCVPISNHLYFYWYRQILGQKVEFLVSFYNNEISEKSEIFDDQFSVERPDGSNFTLKIRSTKLEDSAMYFCASRPGLGSYEQYFGPGTRLTVT.

The CDR3 is CASSLRLPGGNSGANVLTF. The DNA for the CDR3 is TGTGCCAGCAGCTTAAGGCTTCCAGGGGGGAACTCTGGGGCCAACGTCCTGACTTTC. The chain joins TRBV11-2 to TRBJ2-6, with D possibly matching TRBD1 (7 bases). Germline loops: CDR1 SGHAT, CDR2 FQNNGV. The CDR3 is made up of 19 amino acids. The germline V and J ends were trimmed by 2 bases and 0 bases, with 17 bases remaining between them.

This clonotype was seen a handful of times. For the CDR3, the DNA is TGCAGCGTTTTTCAACTAGACGGTAGCACCGGGGAGCTGTTTTTT. Amino acids: CSVFQLDGSTGELFF. J is TRBJ2-2 and V is TRBV29-1; D may be TRBD2 (5 bases). V was clipped by 5 bases and J by 4 bases, with 17 bases between them. This CDR3 has 15 amino acids. Germline V gene data show CDR1 as SQVTM and CDR2 as ANQGSEA.

The CDR3 region is CASSPGTGVNQPQHF. In DNA, the CDR3 is TGTGCCAGCTCTCCCGGGACAGGGGTCAATCAGCCCCAGCATTTT. The V call is TRBV18, the J call TRBJ1-5; 10 bases are a match to TRBD1. Per the germline V gene, CDR1 is KGHSH and CDR2 is LQKENI. Trimming took 6 bases from V and 3 from J; bases not matched to a gene: 5. The CDR3 covers 15 residues. Supplemented by reference TRBV18 and TRBJ1-5, the full variable domain reads NAGVMQNPRHLVRRRGQEARLRCSPMKGHSHVYWYRQLPEEGLKFMVYLQKENIIDESGMPKERFSAEFPKEGPSILRIQQVVRGDSAAYFCASSPGTGVNQPQHFGDGTRLSIL.

This clonotype was seen at least ten times. The chain's CDR3 is CASSWTSGRVSEQYF. CDR3 bases: TGTGCCAGCAGCTGGACTAGCGGGAGGGTCTCCGAGCAGTACTTC. V usage is TRBV7-2 and J usage is TRBJ2-7; 15 bases agree with TRBD2. The CDR3 extends over 15 amino acids. Trimming took 4 bases from V and 6 from J; bases not matched to a gene: 4. CDR1 SGHTA and CDR2 FQGNSA come from the germline V gene.

This chain uses TRBV14 with TRBJ2-7; 9 positions agree with TRBD2. CDR3 length: 18 residues. The V gene's germline CDR1 is SGHDN and CDR2 FVKESK. V shed 0 bases and J 1 base; nucleotides not matched to a gene: 10. The CDR3: CASSQEIPGLAGSYEQYF. Written as DNA, the CDR3 is TGTGCCAGCAGCCAAGAGATCCCCGGGCTAGCGGGATCCTACGAGCAGTACTTC.